The 22 T cell receptor beta chains below were found in one sample sequenced in a study of blood T cell repertoires in COVID-19 (TCRdb year 2020). Library preparation used the immunoSEQ multiplex PCR assay. This immuneACCESS table, as held by TCRdb, lists in-frame sequences with V and J called but not all clones. Of the missing ones, under half trace to an unresolved V gene in checked studies; the others have no known cause. The sample yields roughly 200,000 clones; 86% were counted once. Clones ranked in the top ten supply around 8.6% of the sample. The sample consisted of PBMCs or T cells enriched from blood (not recorded which). Receptors originate from a woman aged 25 to 39 who had recovered from COVID-19.

This chain links TRBV5-1 with TRBJ1-6, with D uncertain. The CDR3 totals 14 residues. Deletions cut 1 base from V and 7 bases from J, with 9 bases between. The germline V gene has CDR1 SGHRS and CDR2 YFSETQ. Here the CDR3 DNA reads TGCGCCAGCAGCTTGCGGCAGGCCAATTCACCCCTCCACTTT. As protein: CASSLRQANSPLHF.

The chain has TRBV19 and TRBJ1-5; 7 nucleotides line up with TRBD1. Germline V lookup: CDR1 LNHDA, CDR2 SQIVND (reference sequence). V lost 3 bases and J lost 0; bases outside the gene matches: 5. The length of the CDR3 is 16 residues. The CDR3 protein is CASSIVQGNSNQPQHF. The CDR3 nucleotides read TGTGCCAGTAGTATCGTACAGGGGAATAGCAATCAGCCCCAGCATTTT. Using reference TRBV19 and TRBJ1-5 for the parts outside the CDR3, the full variable domain is DGGITQSPKYLFRKEGQNVTLSCEQNLNHDAMYWYRQDPGQGLRLIYYSQIVNDFQKGDIAEGYSVSREKKESFPLTVTSAQKNPTAFYLCASSIVQGNSNQPQHFGDGTRLSIL.

The chain links TRBV29-1 to TRBJ2-2, with 7 positions matching TRBD1. Trimming removed 5 bases from V and 0 bases from J; junction bases left unmatched: 9. Germline V lookup: CDR1 SQVTM, CDR2 ANQGSEA. The CDR3 covers 16 residues. The CDR3 DNA follows: TGCAGCGTTACGGGACAGCGAACAACGAACACCGGGGAGCTGTTTTTT. Its translation is CSVTGQRTTNTGELFF.

The rearrangement joins TRBV30 to TRBJ2-7; TRBD1 is a possible D gene (5 bases). From germline, CDR1 is GTSNPN and CDR2 SVGIG (reference sequence). The V end lost 8 bases, the J end lost 1 base, and 12 bases lay between the germline ends. The length of the CDR3 is 12 residues. The CDR3 sequence is CAGKDNSYEQYF. The CDR3 nucleotides read TGTGCCGGAAAGGACAATTCCTACGAGCAGTACTTC.

The chain is built from TRBV11-2 and TRBJ2-7; D is perhaps TRBD2 (5 bases). Trimming stripped 5 bases from V and 4 bases from J, with 12 bases between. Germline V gene lookup returns CDR1 SGHAT and CDR2 FQNNGV. CDR3 size: 13 residues. The CDR3 loop is CASSPRGFYEQYF. DNA for the CDR3: TGTGCCAGCAGCCCTCGGGGTTTTTACGAGCAGTACTTC.

The rearrangement links TRBV29-1 to TRBJ2-1; the match to TRBD2 covers 11 bases. The germline V gene encodes CDR1 SQVTM and CDR2 ANQGSEA. V lost 1 base, J lost 5 bases, and 10 bases stayed unmatched. CDR3 size: 17 residues. The CDR3 nucleotides read TGCAGCGTTGAAGGGTCTAGCGGGAGGACGGCCGACAATGAGCAGTTCTTC. It is translated as CSVEGSSGRTADNEQFF.

This clone showed up just once. This rearrangement joins TRBV24-1 to TRBJ1-1, with D possibly TRBD1 on 5 matching bases. CDR3 length: 15 amino acids. The germline V gene encodes CDR1 KGHDR and CDR2 SFDVKD. V was cut by 4 bases and J by 3 bases, with 14 bases left in between. CDR3 sequence reads: CATSDEQVGDTEAFF. The CDR3 nucleotides are TGTGCCACCAGTGACGAACAGGTTGGGGACACTGAAGCTTTCTTT.

This clone came up once. V is TRBV27 and J is TRBJ2-1; tentative D call: TRBD2 (6 bases). The CDR3 length is 20 residues. CDR1 is MNHEY and CDR2 is SMNVEV in the germline V gene (reference sequence). The V gene lost 5 bases and the J gene lost 8 bases, with 34 bases spanning the gap. CDR3 sequence (DNA): TGTGCCAGCAGTCCAACGCCCCCTCGTGCTGCGGGATTCCCTTGGGATGAGCAGTTCTTC. The encoded protein is CASSPTPPRAAGFPWDEQFF.

V gene TRBV7-9 combines with J gene TRBJ2-1; D is ambiguous. The ends were cut back, 6 bases at V and 4 bases at J, with 19 bases in the middle. CDR1 and CDR2 (germline): SEHNR, FQNEAQ (reference sequence). The CDR3 length is 16 residues. DNA for the CDR3: TGTGCCAGCAGTAACCCCTCCAAGCAGACATACAATGAGCAGTTCTTC. The encoded protein is CASSNPSKQTYNEQFF.

V and J are TRBV28 and TRBJ2-4; 8 bases are a match to TRBD1. The CDR3 runs 17 residues. J gave up 7 bases and V 6 bases, and 17 bases lay outside the gene matches. The V gene's germline CDR1 is MDHEN and CDR2 SYDVKM. The CDR3 nucleotides read TGTGCCAGCAGAAAAGACAGGGGAGGTTTAGGTGCGAACATTCAGTACTTC. This encodes CASRKDRGGLGANIQYF.

The CDR3 region has the DNA TGTGCCAGCAGCGTAGGACTAGCGGGAGGAGAGACCCAGTACTTC. It encodes CASSVGLAGGETQYF. The J gene is TRBJ2-5, the V gene TRBV14; 14 bases match TRBD2. There are 15 residues in the CDR3. The germline V gene has CDR1 SGHDN and CDR2 FVKESK. Trimming cost V 5 bases and J 4 bases; bases outside gene matches: 3.

The J gene is TRBJ2-1, the V gene TRBV28; the match to TRBD1 covers 7 bases. V gave up 3 bases and J gave up 6 bases; unmatched junction bases: 8. The CDR3 is 15 amino acids. The germline CDR1 and CDR2 sequences are MDHEN and SYDVKM. The CDR3: CASSLAGTALNEQFF. The DNA for the CDR3 is TGTGCCAGCAGTTTGGCCGGGACAGCTCTCAATGAGCAGTTCTTC. Supplemented by reference TRBV28 and TRBJ2-1, the full variable domain reads DVKVTQSSRYLVKRTGEKVFLECVQDMDHENMFWYRQDPGLGLRLIYFSYDVKMKEKGDIPEGYSVSREKKERFSLILESASTNQTSMYLCASSLAGTALNEQFFGPGTRLTVL.

The V call is TRBV3-1 (or the pseudogene TRBV3-2), the J call TRBJ2-5, with TRBD2 matching 7 bases. This CDR3 comprises 15 residues. CDR1 and CDR2 from the germline V gene are LGHDT and YNNKEL (reference sequence). The junction had 5 bases not matched to a gene; V was cut back by 2 bases and J by 2 bases. The CDR3 here is CASSQNPGGQETQYF. CDR3 nucleotides: TGTGCCAGCAGCCAAAACCCGGGAGGACAAGAGACCCAGTACTTC.

The chain carries TRBV5-4 and TRBJ2-5; D is unresolved. This CDR3 has 14 residues. CDR1 SGHNT and CDR2 YYREEE come from the germline V gene (reference sequence). The V gene lost 0 bases and the J gene lost 0 bases, with 6 bases spanning the gap. CDR3 in amino acids: CASSLGQNQETQYF. CDR3 DNA sequence: TGTGCCAGCAGCTTGGGTCAGAACCAAGAGACCCAGTACTTC.

This clone was detected a few times. The V call is TRBV18, the J call TRBJ2-2; D unresolved. The V end lost 4 bases, the J end lost 5 bases, and 14 bases lay between the germline ends. CDR3 size: 15 residues. Germline V lookup: CDR1 KGHSH, CDR2 LQKENI. The CDR3 sequence: CASSLKVEETGELFF. The CDR3, as DNA: TGTGCCAGCTCACTGAAAGTAGAAGAAACCGGGGAGCTGTTTTTT.

This clone was detected only once. V is TRBV6-5 and J is TRBJ2-7; D uncertain. V was pared by 4 bases and J by 2 bases, with 9 bases between. Germline-derived CDR1 and CDR2 are MNHEY and SVGAGI. The CDR3 length is 13 residues. The DNA of the CDR3 is TGTGCCAGCAGTTTATCCAGAACCTACGAGCAGTACTTC. It translates to CASSLSRTYEQYF.

CDR3 loop: CASTDSTGNTEAFF. The CDR3 DNA is TGCGCCAGCACCGACTCGACAGGGAACACTGAAGCTTTCTTT. This chain connects TRBV4-1 to TRBJ1-1; maybe TRBD1 (6 bases). CDR1 is MGHRA and CDR2 is YSYEKL in the germline V gene. The CDR3 length is 14 residues. Trimming removed 7 bases at V and 1 base at J, with 13 bases between.

The chain carries TRBV2 and TRBJ1-6, with 8 bases that match TRBD1. Trimming cost V 6 bases and J 4 bases; bases outside gene matches: 20. This CDR3 has 20 amino acids. From germline, CDR1 is SNHLY and CDR2 FYNNEI. The CDR3 sequence is CASSSPRVRQGRKYNSPLHF. The CDR3 DNA sequence: TGTGCCAGCAGCTCACCCCGGGTAAGACAGGGGCGGAAATATAATTCACCCCTCCACTTT.

The chain joins TRBV18 to TRBJ2-7, with D possibly being TRBD2 (5 bases). The CDR3 length is 13 residues. CDR1 KGHSH and CDR2 LQKENI come from the germline V gene. V was clipped by 0 bases and J by 2 bases, with 5 bases between them. The CDR3 here is CASSPPGTYEQYF. The CDR3 DNA is TGTGCCAGCTCACCACCCGGGACCTACGAGCAGTACTTC.

The V gene is TRBV7-9, the J gene TRBJ1-3; D remains ambiguous. Per the germline V gene, CDR1 is SEHNR and CDR2 is FQNEAQ (reference sequence). The germline V and J ends were trimmed by 6 bases and 1 base, with 16 bases remaining between them. The CDR3 is 16 residues long. The CDR3 sequence is CASREPGFSSGNTIYF. The CDR3 bases are TGTGCCAGCAGGGAACCGGGTTTCTCTTCTGGAAACACCATATATTTT.

The rearrangement uses TRBV28 and TRBJ2-6; 9 bases are shared with TRBD2. V lost 2 bases, J lost 0 bases, and 2 bases stayed unmatched. Germline values: CDR1 MDHEN, CDR2 SYDVKM. There are 17 residues in the CDR3. CDR3 DNA: TGTGCCAGCAGTTTACTAGCGGGGCTCTCTGGGGCCAACGTCCTGACTTTC. Translation: CASSLLAGLSGANVLTF.

This clone has just one count. The V call is TRBV12-3 or TRBV12-4, the J call TRBJ2-3, with 8 bases aligning to TRBD1. The CDR3 runs 12 residues. With 4 bases clipped from V and 9 bases from J, the junction kept 3 bases outside the gene matches. This chain's CDR3 is CASSSGQGTQYF. The CDR3 nucleotides read TGTGCCAGCAGTTCCGGACAGGGAACGCAGTATTTT.